Listed below are T cell receptor beta chains from one sample, sequenced in a study of cytomegalovirus exposure and HLA in healthy donors. Produced via immunoSEQ multiplex PCR; TCRdb's table is partial and in-frame only. The table has 170,000 or so clones, about four fifths seen once; the top ten hold 6% to 7.5%. Specimen: PBMCs. Receptors were obtained from a man aged 25 to 45 in good health and CMV-seropositive. Both conserved end residues are part of each CDR3. Each record gives: D gene, clone size, J gene, V gene, CDR3 DNA, CDR3 protein. A D gene is named only where the DNA matches it firmly. A row's size may be missing; if present it is once, few, many or a size class.

d_call: NA
clone_size: NA
j_call: TRBJ2-2
v_call: TRBV19
cdr3_nt: TGTGCCAGTAGTGCCGGGGTCGGGACTCCGCCCGGGGAGCTGTTTTTT
cdr3_aa: CASSAGVGTPPGELFF

d_call: NA
clone_size: NA
j_call: TRBJ1-4
v_call: TRBV5-1
cdr3_nt: TGCGCCAGCAGCTGGGGGGAATTTACAACTAATGAAAAACTGTTTTTT
cdr3_aa: CASSWGEFTTNEKLFF

d_call: NA
clone_size: few
j_call: TRBJ1-5
v_call: TRBV27
cdr3_nt: TGTGCCAGCAGTTTATCGGGGCAGGGGTATCAGCCCCAGCATTTT
cdr3_aa: CASSLSGQGYQPQHF

d_call: NA
clone_size: NA
j_call: TRBJ1-1
v_call: TRBV30
cdr3_nt: TGTGCCTGGAGTTGGAGGAACACTGAAGCTTTCTTT
cdr3_aa: CAWSWRNTEAFF

d_call: NA
clone_size: NA
j_call: TRBJ2-2
v_call: TRBV6-5
cdr3_nt: TGTGCCAGCCGACCGAGGACAGTGAACACCGGGGAGCTGTTTTTT
cdr3_aa: CASRPRTVNTGELFF

d_call: TRBD2
clone_size: NA
j_call: TRBJ2-3
v_call: TRBV11-3
cdr3_nt: TGTGCCAGCAGGGCGGGGGGGAGCTTTTATACGCAGTATTTT
cdr3_aa: CASRAGGSFYTQYF

d_call: NA
clone_size: once
j_call: TRBJ2-1
v_call: TRBV7-2
cdr3_nt: TGTGCCAGCAGCTTAGCGCTCAGGAATCAGCACAATGAGCAGTTCTTC
cdr3_aa: CASSLALRNQHNEQFF

d_call: NA
clone_size: NA
j_call: TRBJ1-1
v_call: TRBV7-2
cdr3_nt: TGTGCCAGCAGCCTTAACAGGGACGGAACTGAAGCTTTCTTT
cdr3_aa: CASSLNRDGTEAFF

d_call: TRBD2
clone_size: NA
j_call: TRBJ2-3
v_call: TRBV19
cdr3_nt: TGTGCCAGTAGTATTCGGGGGGGTGGGACAGATACGCAGTATTTT
cdr3_aa: CASSIRGGGTDTQYF

d_call: NA
clone_size: NA
j_call: TRBJ1-1
v_call: TRBV28
cdr3_nt: TGTGCCAGCAGTTACGAGAGGGACTTATATTACTTTATGGCTTTCTTT
cdr3_aa: CASSYERDLYYFMAFF

d_call: NA
clone_size: NA
j_call: TRBJ1-4
v_call: TRBV15
cdr3_nt: TGTGCCACCAGCAGTAACAGGGAAAATGAAAAACTGTTTTTT
cdr3_aa: CATSSNRENEKLFF

d_call: NA
clone_size: few
j_call: TRBJ1-4
v_call: TRBV2
cdr3_nt: TGTGCCAGCACCCAGACAACTAATGAAAAACTGTTTTTT
cdr3_aa: CASTQTTNEKLFF

d_call: NA
clone_size: NA
j_call: TRBJ2-7
v_call: TRBV7-8
cdr3_nt: TGTGCCAGCAGCTTACAGGGTTCGGTCGAGCAGTACTTC
cdr3_aa: CASSLQGSVEQYF

d_call: TRBD1
clone_size: NA
j_call: TRBJ1-1
v_call: TRBV5-4
cdr3_nt: TGTGCCAGCAGTCAGGGGGCCCTCCTGAACACTGAAGCTTTCTTT
cdr3_aa: CASSQGALLNTEAFF

d_call: NA
clone_size: NA
j_call: TRBJ1-3
v_call: TRBV7-6
cdr3_nt: TGTGCCAGCAGTCTCCAGGGCAGTGTTGGAAACACCATATATTTT
cdr3_aa: CASSLQGSVGNTIYF

d_call: TRBD2
clone_size: NA
j_call: TRBJ2-7
v_call: TRBV5-1
cdr3_nt: TGCGCCAGCAGCTTGCCGGGAGGCTCCTACGAGCAGTACTTC
cdr3_aa: CASSLPGGSYEQYF

d_call: NA
clone_size: NA
j_call: TRBJ2-5
v_call: TRBV10-3
cdr3_nt: TGTGCCATCAGTGTAGAGGCCAAAGAGACCCAGTACTTC
cdr3_aa: CAISVEAKETQYF

d_call: NA
clone_size: NA
j_call: TRBJ2-1
v_call: TRBV2
cdr3_nt: TGTGCCAGCAGTGAAGCCACACATAAGTTCTTC
cdr3_aa: CASSEATHKFF

d_call: TRBD2
clone_size: NA
j_call: TRBJ2-3
v_call: TRBV7-6
cdr3_nt: TGTGCCAGCAGCGAAGGGTTGGCGGGGGGAGGCACAGATACGCAGTATTTT
cdr3_aa: CASSEGLAGGGTDTQYF

d_call: NA
clone_size: NA
j_call: TRBJ1-5
v_call: TRBV19
cdr3_nt: TGTGCCAGTAGTGGGGGCCGGGGCCAGCCCCAGCATTTT
cdr3_aa: CASSGGRGQPQHF

d_call: NA
clone_size: NA
j_call: TRBJ1-2
v_call: TRBV5-5
cdr3_nt: TGTGCCAGCAGCTTGTATGCGTTGCCGCACGAGAATCACTTCTACACCTTC
cdr3_aa: CASSLYALPHENHFYTF

d_call: NA
clone_size: NA
j_call: TRBJ2-1
v_call: TRBV12-5
cdr3_nt: TGTGCTAGTGGTTTGGTAATTGCCGGGGGGCAGGGTTCCTACAATGAGCAGTTCTTC
cdr3_aa: CASGLVIAGGQGSYNEQFF

d_call: TRBD1
clone_size: few
j_call: TRBJ2-7
v_call: TRBV19
cdr3_nt: TGTGCCAGTAGTAGCACAGGGGGCTACGAGCAGTACTTC
cdr3_aa: CASSSTGGYEQYF

d_call: TRBD1
clone_size: NA
j_call: TRBJ1-6
v_call: TRBV5-1
cdr3_nt: TGCGCCAGCAGCCAGACCTCAGGACAGGGAAGTTCACCCCTCCACTTT
cdr3_aa: CASSQTSGQGSSPLHF

d_call: TRBD1
clone_size: NA
j_call: TRBJ1-1
v_call: TRBV18
cdr3_nt: TGTGCCAGCTCACTTTCGGGACAGGTGGTCACTGAAGCTTTCTTT
cdr3_aa: CASSLSGQVVTEAFF

d_call: NA
clone_size: NA
j_call: TRBJ1-1
v_call: TRBV19
cdr3_nt: TGTGCCAGTATGGGGGGTCAGGGCTTGAACACTGAAGCTTTCTTT
cdr3_aa: CASMGGQGLNTEAFF

d_call: TRBD1
clone_size: NA
j_call: TRBJ1-1
v_call: TRBV9
cdr3_nt: TGTGCCAGCAGCGGACAGGGAAAGGGCACTGAAGCTTTCTTT
cdr3_aa: CASSGQGKGTEAFF

d_call: NA
clone_size: NA
j_call: TRBJ2-7
v_call: TRBV27
cdr3_nt: TGTGCCAGCAGCCCGCGTCCCCGGGGACAAATCTTCTCCTACGAGCAGTACTTC
cdr3_aa: CASSPRPRGQIFSYEQYF

d_call: NA
clone_size: NA
j_call: TRBJ1-2
v_call: TRBV6-5
cdr3_nt: TGTGCCAGCAGTTACGGAGGGGCGGGGGGCTACACCTTC
cdr3_aa: CASSYGGAGGYTF

d_call: NA
clone_size: NA
j_call: TRBJ2-3
v_call: TRBV6-4
cdr3_nt: TGTGCCAGCAGTGACGGACTGGCGCAGTATTTT
cdr3_aa: CASSDGLAQYF

d_call: NA
clone_size: NA
j_call: TRBJ2-7
v_call: TRBV15
cdr3_nt: TGTGCCACCAGCAGATCCCGGATGGGGGGGGGCAAGGGCTACGAGCAGTACTTC
cdr3_aa: CATSRSRMGGGKGYEQYF

d_call: NA
clone_size: NA
j_call: TRBJ2-7
v_call: TRBV4-2
cdr3_nt: TGTGCCAGCAGCCCAACTTTAGGCTACCGGGGGAGCGACGAGCAGTACTTC
cdr3_aa: CASSPTLGYRGSDEQYF

d_call: NA
clone_size: NA
j_call: TRBJ2-1
v_call: TRBV9
cdr3_nt: TGTGCCAGCAGCGGGGGTACTTGGGGCACCTACAATGAGCAGTTCTTC
cdr3_aa: CASSGGTWGTYNEQFF

d_call: TRBD1
clone_size: once
j_call: TRBJ1-3
v_call: TRBV7-9
cdr3_nt: TGTTCCAGCAGCTTAGACAGGGGGGAATCTTATTTT
cdr3_aa: CSSSLDRGESYF

d_call: TRBD1
clone_size: once
j_call: TRBJ1-2
v_call: TRBV7-9
cdr3_nt: TGTGCCAGCAGCTTAGGGGACAGGGTCCCTAACTATGGCTACACCTTC
cdr3_aa: CASSLGDRVPNYGYTF

d_call: TRBD2
clone_size: few
j_call: TRBJ2-5
v_call: TRBV19
cdr3_nt: TGTGCCAGTAGTATAGATCCGGCGGGGGAAGAGACCCAGTACTTC
cdr3_aa: CASSIDPAGEETQYF

d_call: TRBD2
clone_size: NA
j_call: TRBJ2-1
v_call: TRBV19
cdr3_nt: TGTGCCAGTAGTATAGAACTAGCGGGGTACAATGAGCAGTTCTTC
cdr3_aa: CASSIELAGYNEQFF

d_call: NA
clone_size: NA
j_call: TRBJ2-1
v_call: TRBV11-2
cdr3_nt: TGTGCCAGCAGCCGCCCAAGCGGAACCTACAATGAGCAGTTCTTC
cdr3_aa: CASSRPSGTYNEQFF

d_call: NA
clone_size: NA
j_call: TRBJ2-4
v_call: TRBV2
cdr3_nt: TGTGCCAGCAGTGATGAGGGTTTAGCCAAAAACATTCAGTACTTC
cdr3_aa: CASSDEGLAKNIQYF

d_call: NA
clone_size: NA
j_call: TRBJ2-7
v_call: TRBV7-2
cdr3_nt: TGTGCCAGCAGCCCAGGGGTCAGGTACGAGCAGTACTTC
cdr3_aa: CASSPGVRYEQYF

d_call: NA
clone_size: NA
j_call: TRBJ1-6
v_call: TRBV4-3
cdr3_nt: TGCGCCAGCAGCCAAGATAGGGGGGGAAATAATTCACCCCTCCACTTT
cdr3_aa: CASSQDRGGNNSPLHF

d_call: TRBD1
clone_size: NA
j_call: TRBJ1-2
v_call: TRBV7-2
cdr3_nt: TGTGCCAGCAGCCAAGTGGGACAGAGCCCGGGGGGCTACACCTTC
cdr3_aa: CASSQVGQSPGGYTF

d_call: NA
clone_size: NA
j_call: TRBJ2-1
v_call: TRBV25-1
cdr3_nt: TGTGCCAGCGTCGAGGCATCCTACAATGAGCAGTTCTTC
cdr3_aa: CASVEASYNEQFF

d_call: NA
clone_size: many
j_call: TRBJ2-2
v_call: TRBV4-3
cdr3_nt: TGCGCCAGCAGCCAAGAGGGATATCAGGGGTACACCGGGGAGCTGTTTTTT
cdr3_aa: CASSQEGYQGYTGELFF

d_call: TRBD2
clone_size: NA
j_call: TRBJ2-1
v_call: TRBV4-1
cdr3_nt: TGCGCCAGCAAACTAGCGCACGGTAACTCCTACAATGAGCAGTTCTTC
cdr3_aa: CASKLAHGNSYNEQFF

d_call: NA
clone_size: NA
j_call: TRBJ1-5
v_call: TRBV6-1
cdr3_nt: TGTGCCAGCAGTGAAAGGGGGGGGGCAGTCAATCAGCCCCAGCATTTT
cdr3_aa: CASSERGGAVNQPQHF

d_call: TRBD1
clone_size: NA
j_call: TRBJ1-1
v_call: TRBV19
cdr3_nt: TGTGCCAGTAGTGTACAGGGGGCTAAGGCTGAAGCTTTCTTT
cdr3_aa: CASSVQGAKAEAFF

d_call: NA
clone_size: NA
j_call: TRBJ1-2
v_call: TRBV7-9
cdr3_nt: TGTGCCAGCAGCCCCCAGCTGACGGGAGCCTATGGCTACACCTTC
cdr3_aa: CASSPQLTGAYGYTF

d_call: TRBD2
clone_size: NA
j_call: TRBJ2-7
v_call: TRBV27
cdr3_nt: TGTGCCAGCAGTTTAAACTCTGGCGGGAGTTACGAGCAGTACTTC
cdr3_aa: CASSLNSGGSYEQYF

d_call: NA
clone_size: NA
j_call: TRBJ2-7
v_call: TRBV21-1
cdr3_nt: TGTGCCAGCAGGGGACAGGGGGACAAATACGAGCAGTACTTC
cdr3_aa: CASRGQGDKYEQYF

d_call: NA
clone_size: NA
j_call: TRBJ1-5
v_call: TRBV7-8
cdr3_nt: TGTGCCAGCAGCTTAGGAGGCGGGGGGGGGAATCAGCCCCAGCATTTT
cdr3_aa: CASSLGGGGGNQPQHF

d_call: NA
clone_size: NA
j_call: TRBJ1-3
v_call: TRBV30
cdr3_nt: TGTGCCTGGACAGGGGTGACTGGAAACACCATATATTTT
cdr3_aa: CAWTGVTGNTIYF

d_call: NA
clone_size: NA
j_call: TRBJ2-7
v_call: TRBV6-6
cdr3_nt: TGTGCCAGCAGTTCCCTCCGCTACGAGCAGTACTTC
cdr3_aa: CASSSLRYEQYF

d_call: TRBD1
clone_size: NA
j_call: TRBJ2-2
v_call: TRBV9
cdr3_nt: TGTGCCAGCAGCGGACAGGGTCACGGGGAGCTGTTTTTT
cdr3_aa: CASSGQGHGELFF

d_call: TRBD1
clone_size: NA
j_call: TRBJ2-1
v_call: TRBV13
cdr3_nt: TGTGCCAGCAGCTTTGGGACAGGGGGCAACAATGAGCAGTTCTTC
cdr3_aa: CASSFGTGGNNEQFF

d_call: TRBD2
clone_size: NA
j_call: TRBJ2-3
v_call: TRBV18
cdr3_nt: TGTGCCAGCTCACCACTAGCGGGGTTAAGCACAGATACGCAGTATTTT
cdr3_aa: CASSPLAGLSTDTQYF

d_call: NA
clone_size: NA
j_call: TRBJ2-3
v_call: TRBV7-8
cdr3_nt: TGTGCCAGCAGTTCCTCAGGGACTCTTGGGGATACGCAGTATTTT
cdr3_aa: CASSSSGTLGDTQYF

d_call: TRBD1
clone_size: NA
j_call: TRBJ1-2
v_call: TRBV7-9
cdr3_nt: TGTGCCACCCCGGGACAGGACTCTGGCTACACCTTC
cdr3_aa: CATPGQDSGYTF

d_call: NA
clone_size: NA
j_call: TRBJ1-2
v_call: TRBV5-4
cdr3_nt: TGTGCCAGCAGCTTGGACAGGGCTGACTATGGCTACACCTTC
cdr3_aa: CASSLDRADYGYTF

d_call: TRBD2
clone_size: NA
j_call: TRBJ2-7
v_call: TRBV7-8
cdr3_nt: TGTGCCAGCAGCTCGGGACTAGCGGGGGCCCCTACCTCCTACGAGCAGTACTTC
cdr3_aa: CASSSGLAGAPTSYEQYF